This T cell receptor (beta chain) derives from a study of post-analysis software for immune sequencing data. Trimming cost V 2 bases and J 6 bases, with 16 bases left between them. Germline V CDR1 and CDR2: MNHNY, SVGAGI (reference sequence). The CDR3 length is 15 residues. The study's findings and limits: In patients, five TRBV segments were more frequent than in controls, with TRBV5-6, TRBV5-1 and TRBV20-1 among them.

The library was made from cDNA and included unique molecular identifiers. TCRdb reanalysed the PCR reads using MiXCR and keeps one entry per CDR3 protein. In the table there are 750,000 to 900,000 distinct CDR3 sequences, 40% to 55% of which are singletons. About this clonotype itself: What it binds is unknown.

Sequenced material: blood. The J gene is TRBJ1-2, the V gene TRBV6-6; a possible D gene is TRBD1 (6 bases). This sequence originates from a girl aged 10 to 17 with multiple sclerosis. CDR3 nucleotide sequence: TGTGCCAGCAGTTACGGGGGAGGGGGTTCTGATGGCTACACCTTC. Its translation: CASSYGGGGSDGYTF.